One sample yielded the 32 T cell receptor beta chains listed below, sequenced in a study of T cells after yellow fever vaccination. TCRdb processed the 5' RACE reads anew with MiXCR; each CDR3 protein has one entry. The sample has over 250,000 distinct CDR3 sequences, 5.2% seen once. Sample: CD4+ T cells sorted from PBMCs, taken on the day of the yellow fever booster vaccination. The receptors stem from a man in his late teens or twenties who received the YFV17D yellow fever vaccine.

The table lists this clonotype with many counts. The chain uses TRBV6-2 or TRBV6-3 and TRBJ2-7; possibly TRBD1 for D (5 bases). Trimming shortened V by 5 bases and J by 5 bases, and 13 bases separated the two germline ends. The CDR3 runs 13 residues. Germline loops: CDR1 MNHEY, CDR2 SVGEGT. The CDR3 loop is CASSHQGTHEQYV. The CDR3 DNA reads TGTGCCAGCAGTCATCAGGGTACCCACGAGCAGTACGTC.

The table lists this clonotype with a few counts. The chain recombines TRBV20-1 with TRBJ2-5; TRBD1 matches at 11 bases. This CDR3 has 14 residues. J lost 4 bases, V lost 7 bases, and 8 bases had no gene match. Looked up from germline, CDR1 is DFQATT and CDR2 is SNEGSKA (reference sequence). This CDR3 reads CSGRTGGAGETQYF. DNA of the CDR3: TGCAGTGGAAGGACAGGGGGCGCGGGAGAGACCCAGTACTTC.

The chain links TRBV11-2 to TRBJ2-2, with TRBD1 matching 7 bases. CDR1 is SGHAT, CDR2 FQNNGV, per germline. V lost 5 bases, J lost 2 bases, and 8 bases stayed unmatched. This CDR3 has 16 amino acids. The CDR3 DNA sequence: TGTGCCAGCAGCCACCTGAGGGGGCCTAACACCGGGGAGCTGTTTTTT. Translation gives CASSHLRGPNTGELFF.

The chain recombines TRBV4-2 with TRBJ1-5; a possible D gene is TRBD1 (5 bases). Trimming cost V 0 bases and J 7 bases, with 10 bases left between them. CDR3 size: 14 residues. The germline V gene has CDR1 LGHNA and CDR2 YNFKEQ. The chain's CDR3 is CASSQEWGGQPQHF. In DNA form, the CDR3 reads TGTGCCAGCAGCCAAGAGTGGGGCGGGCAGCCCCAGCATTTT.

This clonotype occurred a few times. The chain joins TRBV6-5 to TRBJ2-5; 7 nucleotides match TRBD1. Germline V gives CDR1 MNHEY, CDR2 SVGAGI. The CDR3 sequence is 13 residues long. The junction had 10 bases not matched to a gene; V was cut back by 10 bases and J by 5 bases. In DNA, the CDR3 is TGTGCCACTGGAAGGGGGCGTCGGGAGACCCAGTACTTC. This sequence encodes CATGRGRRETQYF.

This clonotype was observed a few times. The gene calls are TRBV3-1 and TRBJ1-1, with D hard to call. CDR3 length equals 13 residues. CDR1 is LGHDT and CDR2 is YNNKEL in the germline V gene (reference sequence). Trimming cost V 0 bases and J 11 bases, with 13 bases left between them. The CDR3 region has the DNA TGTGCCAGCAGCCAAGAGGGTGGGCTGGGGGCTTTCTTT. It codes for CASSQEGGLGAFF.

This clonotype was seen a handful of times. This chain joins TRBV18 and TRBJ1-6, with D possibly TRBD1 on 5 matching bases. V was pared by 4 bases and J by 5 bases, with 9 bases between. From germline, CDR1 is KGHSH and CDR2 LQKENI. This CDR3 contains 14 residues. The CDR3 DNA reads TGTGCCAGCTCACAGGGACGGAATAATTCACCCCTCCACTTT. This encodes CASSQGRNNSPLHF.

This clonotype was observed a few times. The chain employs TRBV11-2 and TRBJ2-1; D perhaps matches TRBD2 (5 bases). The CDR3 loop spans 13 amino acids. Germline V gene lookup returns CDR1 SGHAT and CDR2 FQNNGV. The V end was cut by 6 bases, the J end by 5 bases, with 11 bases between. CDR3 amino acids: CASRSDGNNEQFF. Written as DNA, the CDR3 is TGTGCCAGCAGATCGGACGGGAACAATGAGCAGTTCTTC.

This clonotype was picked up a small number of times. DNA for the CDR3: TGCGCCAGCAGCTTGGGCACGGTAGCAACTAATGAAAAACTGTTTTTT. Protein sequence: CASSLGTVATNEKLFF. The chain employs TRBV5-1 and TRBJ1-4; no clear D. Per germline, CDR1 SGHRS and CDR2 YFSETQ. Trimming left V 0 bases short and J 0 bases short, with 9 bases between. The CDR3 is 16 amino acids.

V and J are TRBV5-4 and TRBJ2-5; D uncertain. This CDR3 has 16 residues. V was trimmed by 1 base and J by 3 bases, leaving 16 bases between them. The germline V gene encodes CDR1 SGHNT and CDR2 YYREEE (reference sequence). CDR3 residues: CASSLYTLTLKETQYF. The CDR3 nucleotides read TGTGCCAGCAGCTTGTACACACTCACCTTAAAAGAGACCCAGTACTTC.

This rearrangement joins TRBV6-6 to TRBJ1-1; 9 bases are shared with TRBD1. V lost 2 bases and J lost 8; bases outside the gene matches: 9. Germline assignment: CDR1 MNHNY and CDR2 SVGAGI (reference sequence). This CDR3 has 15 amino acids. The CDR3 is CASSYPDRGHIEAFF. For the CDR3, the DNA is TGTGCCAGCAGTTACCCGGACAGGGGTCACATCGAAGCTTTCTTT.

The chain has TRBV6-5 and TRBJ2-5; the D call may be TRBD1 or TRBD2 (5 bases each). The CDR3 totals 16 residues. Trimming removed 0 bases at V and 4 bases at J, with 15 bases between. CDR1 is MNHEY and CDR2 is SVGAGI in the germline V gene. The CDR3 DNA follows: TGTGCCAGCAGTTACTCCGGGACCCCGGGCGGAGAGACCCAGTACTTC. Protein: CASSYSGTPGGETQYF.

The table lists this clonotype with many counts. The DNA for the CDR3 is TGTGCCATCAGTGCGGGACTATATTTAACGGAAAACATTCAGTACTTC. This sequence encodes CAISAGLYLTENIQYF. The chain couples TRBV10-3 to TRBJ2-4, with 7 positions matching TRBD2. With V trimmed by 4 bases and J by 5 bases, 11 bases remained unmatched. The CDR3 has 16 amino acids. CDR1 and CDR2 (germline): ENHRY, SYGVKD.

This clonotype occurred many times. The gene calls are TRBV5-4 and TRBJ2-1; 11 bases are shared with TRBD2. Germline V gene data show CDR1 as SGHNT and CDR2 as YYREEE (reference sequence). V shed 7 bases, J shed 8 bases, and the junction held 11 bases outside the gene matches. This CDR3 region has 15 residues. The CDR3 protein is CASGQRLAGLDEQFF. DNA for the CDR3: TGTGCCAGCGGCCAAAGACTAGCGGGGTTAGATGAGCAGTTCTTC.

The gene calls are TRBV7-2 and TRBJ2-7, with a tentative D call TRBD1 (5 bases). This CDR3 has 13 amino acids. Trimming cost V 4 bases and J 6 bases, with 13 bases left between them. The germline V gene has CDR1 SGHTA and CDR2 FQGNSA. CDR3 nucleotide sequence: TGTGCCAGCAGCTCCGAGATCGACAGCGAGCAGTACTTC. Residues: CASSSEIDSEQYF.

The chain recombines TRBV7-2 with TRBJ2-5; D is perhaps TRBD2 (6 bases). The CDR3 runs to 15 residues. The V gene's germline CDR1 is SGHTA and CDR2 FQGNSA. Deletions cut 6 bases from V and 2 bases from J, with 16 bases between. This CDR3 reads CASSQTGLLQETQYF. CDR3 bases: TGTGCCAGCAGTCAGACGGGACTCCTACAAGAGACCCAGTACTTC. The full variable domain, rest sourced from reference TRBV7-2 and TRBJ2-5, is GAGVSQSPSNKVTEKGKDVELRCDPISGHTALYWYRQSLGQGLEFLIYFQGNSAPDKSGLPSDRFSAERTGGSVSTLTIQRTQQEDSAVYLCASSQTGLLQETQYFGPGTRLLVL.

CDR3 sequence (DNA): TGCAGTGCTAGGAGGGGGTCCACCGGTCATACGCAGTATTTT. Translation: CSARRGSTGHTQYF. The chain recombines TRBV20-1 with TRBJ2-3; maybe TRBD1 (6 bases). The germline V gene encodes CDR1 DFQATT and CDR2 SNEGSKA (reference sequence). This CDR3 is built from 14 residues. Trimming left V 3 bases short and J 7 bases short, with 17 bases between.

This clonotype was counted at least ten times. CDR3 sequence reads: CASSYRADNSPLHF. For the CDR3, the DNA is TGTGCCAGCAGTTACCGGGCAGATAATTCACCCCTCCACTTT. The chain is built from TRBV6-2 or TRBV6-3 and TRBJ1-6; no reliable D call. The germline gives CDR1 MNHEY, CDR2 SVGEGT. The CDR3 is 14 residues long. Deletions cut 2 bases from V and 5 bases from J, with 7 bases between.

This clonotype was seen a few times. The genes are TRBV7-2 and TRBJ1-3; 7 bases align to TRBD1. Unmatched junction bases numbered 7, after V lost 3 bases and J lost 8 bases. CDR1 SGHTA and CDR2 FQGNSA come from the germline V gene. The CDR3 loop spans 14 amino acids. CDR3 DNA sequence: TGTGCCAGCAGCTTTGGGACAGACGGGGACACCATATATTTT. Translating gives CASSFGTDGDTIYF.

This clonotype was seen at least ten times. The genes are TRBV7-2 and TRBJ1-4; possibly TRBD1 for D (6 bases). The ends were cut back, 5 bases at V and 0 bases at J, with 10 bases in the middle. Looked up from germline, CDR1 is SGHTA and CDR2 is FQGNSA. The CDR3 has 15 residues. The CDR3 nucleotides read TGTGCCAGCAGCCTCAGGGGTCCAACTAATGAAAAACTGTTTTTT. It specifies CASSLRGPTNEKLFF. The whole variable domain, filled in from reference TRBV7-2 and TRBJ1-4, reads GAGVSQSPSNKVTEKGKDVELRCDPISGHTALYWYRQSLGQGLEFLIYFQGNSAPDKSGLPSDRFSAERTGGSVSTLTIQRTQQEDSAVYLCASSLRGPTNEKLFFGSGTQLSVL.

CDR3 coding DNA: TGTGCCTGGAGTGCATCCTCCCTCTATGGCTACACCTTC. Its protein product is CAWSASSLYGYTF. The chain is built from TRBV30 and TRBJ1-2; the D is unclear. V lost 1 base and J 4 bases, leaving 10 bases between the germline ends. Per the germline V gene, CDR1 is GTSNPN and CDR2 is SVGIG (reference sequence). The CDR3 runs to 13 residues.

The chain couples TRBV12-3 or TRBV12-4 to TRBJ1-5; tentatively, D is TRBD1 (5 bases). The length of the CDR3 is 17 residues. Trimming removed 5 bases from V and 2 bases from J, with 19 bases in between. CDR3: CASSPWAGGGGNQPQHF. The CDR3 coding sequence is TGTGCCAGCAGTCCCTGGGCGGGGGGAGGAGGCAATCAGCCCCAGCATTTT.

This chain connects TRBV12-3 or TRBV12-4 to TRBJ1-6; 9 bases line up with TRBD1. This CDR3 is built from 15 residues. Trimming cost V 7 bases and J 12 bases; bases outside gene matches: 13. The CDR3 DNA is TGTGCCAGCACCGGACAGGGGTTCGGGTATTTACCCCTCCACTTT. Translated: CASTGQGFGYLPLHF.

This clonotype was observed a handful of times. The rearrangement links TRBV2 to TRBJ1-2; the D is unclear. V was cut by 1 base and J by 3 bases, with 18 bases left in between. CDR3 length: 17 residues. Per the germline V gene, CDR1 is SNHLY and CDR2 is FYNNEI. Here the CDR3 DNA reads TGTGCCAGCAGTGAAGGGGAGGGAACCTATATGGACTATGGCTACACCTTC. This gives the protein CASSEGEGTYMDYGYTF.

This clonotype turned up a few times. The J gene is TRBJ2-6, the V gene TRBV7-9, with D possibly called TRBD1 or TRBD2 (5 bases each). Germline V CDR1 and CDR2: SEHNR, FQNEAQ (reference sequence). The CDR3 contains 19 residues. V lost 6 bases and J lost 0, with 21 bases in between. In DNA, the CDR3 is TGTGCCAGCAGACCGAACCCCGGGACGTTCCCCTCTGGGGCCAACGTCCTGACTTTC. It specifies CASRPNPGTFPSGANVLTF. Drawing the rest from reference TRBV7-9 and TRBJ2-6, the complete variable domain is DTGVSQNPRHKITKRGQNVTFRCDPISEHNRLYWYRQTLGQGPEFLTYFQNEAQLEKSRLLSDRFSAERPKGSFSTLEIQRTEQGDSAMYLCASRPNPGTFPSGANVLTFGAGSRLTVL.

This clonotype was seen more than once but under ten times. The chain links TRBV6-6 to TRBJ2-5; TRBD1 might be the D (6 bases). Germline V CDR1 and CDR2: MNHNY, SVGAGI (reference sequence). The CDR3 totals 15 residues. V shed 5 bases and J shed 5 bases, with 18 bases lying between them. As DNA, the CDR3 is TGTGCCAGCAGTCCCACAGGGAGACCCACGGAGACCCAGTACTTC. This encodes CASSPTGRPTETQYF.

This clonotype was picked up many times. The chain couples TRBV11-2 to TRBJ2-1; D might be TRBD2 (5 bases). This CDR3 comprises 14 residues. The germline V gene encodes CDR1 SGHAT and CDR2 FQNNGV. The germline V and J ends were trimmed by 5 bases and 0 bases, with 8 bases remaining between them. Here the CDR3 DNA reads TGTGCCAGCAGCCCGGGGAGCTCCTACAATGAGCAGTTCTTC. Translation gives CASSPGSSYNEQFF.

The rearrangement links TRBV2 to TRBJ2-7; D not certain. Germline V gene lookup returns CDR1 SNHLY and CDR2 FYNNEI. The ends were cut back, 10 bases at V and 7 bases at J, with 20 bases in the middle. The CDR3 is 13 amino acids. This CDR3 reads CATQTTTLGEQYV. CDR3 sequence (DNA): TGTGCCACCCAGACGACCACTTTGGGGGAGCAGTACGTC.

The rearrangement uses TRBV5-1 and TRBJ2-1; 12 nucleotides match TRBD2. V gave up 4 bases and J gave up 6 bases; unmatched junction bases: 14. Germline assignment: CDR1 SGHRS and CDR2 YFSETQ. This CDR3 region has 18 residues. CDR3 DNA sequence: TGCGCCAGCAGCCCCCAATCTAGCGGGGGGGCCGACGGCAATGAGCAGTTCTTC. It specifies CASSPQSSGGADGNEQFF.

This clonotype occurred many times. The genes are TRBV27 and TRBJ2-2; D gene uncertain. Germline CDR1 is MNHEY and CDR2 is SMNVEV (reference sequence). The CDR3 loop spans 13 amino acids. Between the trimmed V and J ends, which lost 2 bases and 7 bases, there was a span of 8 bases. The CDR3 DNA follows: TGTGCCAGCAGTTTAAATGGGCACGGGGAGCTGTTTTTT. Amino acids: CASSLNGHGELFF.

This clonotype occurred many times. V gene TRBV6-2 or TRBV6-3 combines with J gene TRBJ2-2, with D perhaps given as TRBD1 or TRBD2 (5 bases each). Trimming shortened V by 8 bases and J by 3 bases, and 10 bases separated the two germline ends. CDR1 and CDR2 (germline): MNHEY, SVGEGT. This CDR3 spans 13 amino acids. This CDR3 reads CASRGRDTGELFF. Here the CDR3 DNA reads TGTGCCAGCCGGGGCCGGGACACCGGGGAGCTGTTTTTT.

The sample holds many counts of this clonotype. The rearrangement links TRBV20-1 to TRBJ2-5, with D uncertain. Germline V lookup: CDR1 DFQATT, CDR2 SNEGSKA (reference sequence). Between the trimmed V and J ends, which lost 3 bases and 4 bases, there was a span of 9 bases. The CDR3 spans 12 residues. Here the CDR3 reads CSASRPRETQYF. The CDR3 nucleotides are TGCAGTGCTAGCAGGCCAAGAGAGACCCAGTACTTC.